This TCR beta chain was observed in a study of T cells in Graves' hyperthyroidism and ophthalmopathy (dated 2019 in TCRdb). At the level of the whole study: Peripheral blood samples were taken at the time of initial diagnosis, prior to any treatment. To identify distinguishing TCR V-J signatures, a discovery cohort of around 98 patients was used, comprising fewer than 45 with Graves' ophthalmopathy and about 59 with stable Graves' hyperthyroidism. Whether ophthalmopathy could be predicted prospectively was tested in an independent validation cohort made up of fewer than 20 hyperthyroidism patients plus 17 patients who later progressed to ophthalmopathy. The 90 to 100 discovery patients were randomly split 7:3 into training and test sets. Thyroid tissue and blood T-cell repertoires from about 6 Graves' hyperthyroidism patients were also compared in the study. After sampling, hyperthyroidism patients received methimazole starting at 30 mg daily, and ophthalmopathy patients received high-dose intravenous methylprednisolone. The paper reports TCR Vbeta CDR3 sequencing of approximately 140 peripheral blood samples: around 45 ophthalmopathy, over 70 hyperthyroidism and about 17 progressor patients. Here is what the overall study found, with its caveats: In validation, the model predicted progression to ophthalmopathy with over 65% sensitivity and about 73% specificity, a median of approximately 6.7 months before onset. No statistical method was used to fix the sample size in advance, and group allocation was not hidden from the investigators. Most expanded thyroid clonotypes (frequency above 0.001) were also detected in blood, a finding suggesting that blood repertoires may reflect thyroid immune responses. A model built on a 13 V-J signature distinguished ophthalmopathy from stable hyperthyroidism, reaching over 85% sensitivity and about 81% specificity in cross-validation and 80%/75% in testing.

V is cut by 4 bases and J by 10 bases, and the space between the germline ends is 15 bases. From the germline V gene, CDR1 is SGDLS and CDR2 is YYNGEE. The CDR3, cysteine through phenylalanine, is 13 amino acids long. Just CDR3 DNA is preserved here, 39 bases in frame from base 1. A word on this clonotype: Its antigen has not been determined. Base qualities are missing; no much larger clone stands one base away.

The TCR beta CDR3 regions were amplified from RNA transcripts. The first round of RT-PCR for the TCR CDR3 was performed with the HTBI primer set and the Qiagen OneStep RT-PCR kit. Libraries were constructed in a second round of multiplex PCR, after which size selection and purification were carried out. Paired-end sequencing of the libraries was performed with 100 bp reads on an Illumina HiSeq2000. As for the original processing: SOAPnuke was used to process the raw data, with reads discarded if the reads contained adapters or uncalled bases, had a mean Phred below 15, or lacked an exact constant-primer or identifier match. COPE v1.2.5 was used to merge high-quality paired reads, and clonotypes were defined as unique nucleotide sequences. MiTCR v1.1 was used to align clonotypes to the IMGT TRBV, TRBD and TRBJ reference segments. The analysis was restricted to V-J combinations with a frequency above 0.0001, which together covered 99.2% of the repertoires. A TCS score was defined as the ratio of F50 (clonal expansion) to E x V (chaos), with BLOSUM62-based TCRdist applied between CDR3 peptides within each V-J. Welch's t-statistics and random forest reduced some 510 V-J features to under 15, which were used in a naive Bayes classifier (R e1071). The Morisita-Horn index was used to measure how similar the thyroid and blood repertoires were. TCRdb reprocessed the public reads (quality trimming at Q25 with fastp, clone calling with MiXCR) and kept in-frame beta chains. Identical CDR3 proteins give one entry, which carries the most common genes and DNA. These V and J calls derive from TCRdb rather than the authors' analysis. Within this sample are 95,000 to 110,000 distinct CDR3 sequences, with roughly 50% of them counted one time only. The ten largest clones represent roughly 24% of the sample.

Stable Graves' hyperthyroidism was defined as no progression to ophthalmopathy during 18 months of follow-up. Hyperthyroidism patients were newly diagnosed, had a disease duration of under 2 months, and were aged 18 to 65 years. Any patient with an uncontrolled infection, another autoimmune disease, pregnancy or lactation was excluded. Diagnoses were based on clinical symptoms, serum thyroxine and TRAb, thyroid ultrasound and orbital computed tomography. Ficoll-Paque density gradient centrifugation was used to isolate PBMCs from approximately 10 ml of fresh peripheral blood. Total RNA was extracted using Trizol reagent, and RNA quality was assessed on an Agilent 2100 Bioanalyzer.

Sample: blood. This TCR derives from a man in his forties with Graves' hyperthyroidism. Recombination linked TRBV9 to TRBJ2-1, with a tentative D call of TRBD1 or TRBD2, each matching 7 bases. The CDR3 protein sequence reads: CASSLTGRGEQFF. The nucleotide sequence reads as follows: TGTGCCAGCAGCTTGACAGGGAGGGGCGAGCAGTTCTTC.